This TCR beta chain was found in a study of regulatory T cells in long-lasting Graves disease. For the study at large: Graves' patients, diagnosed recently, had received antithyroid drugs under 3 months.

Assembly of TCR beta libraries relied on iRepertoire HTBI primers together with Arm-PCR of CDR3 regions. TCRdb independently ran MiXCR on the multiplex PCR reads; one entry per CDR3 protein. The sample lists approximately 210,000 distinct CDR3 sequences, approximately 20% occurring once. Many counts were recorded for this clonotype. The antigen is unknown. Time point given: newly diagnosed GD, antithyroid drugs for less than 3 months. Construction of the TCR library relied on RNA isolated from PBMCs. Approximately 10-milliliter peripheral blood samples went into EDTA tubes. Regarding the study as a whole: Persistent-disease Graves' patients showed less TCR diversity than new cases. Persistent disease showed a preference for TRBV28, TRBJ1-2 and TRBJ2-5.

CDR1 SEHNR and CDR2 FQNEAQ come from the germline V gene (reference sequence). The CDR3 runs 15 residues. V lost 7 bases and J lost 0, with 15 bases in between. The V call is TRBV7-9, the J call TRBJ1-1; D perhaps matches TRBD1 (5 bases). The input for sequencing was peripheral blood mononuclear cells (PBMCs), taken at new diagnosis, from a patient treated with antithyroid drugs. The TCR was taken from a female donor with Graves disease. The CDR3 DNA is TGTGCCAGCACCAGACTCGACAGAGTGAACACTGAAGCTTTCTTT. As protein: CASTRLDRVNTEAFF.